A selection of T cell receptor beta chains follows, all from one sample in a study of T cell responses to AZD1222 COVID-19 vaccine. Assay: immunoSEQ multiplex PCR; the TCRdb copy retains only in-frame clones and omits some. The data show more than 150,000 clones, with 88% seen just once and 0.4% to 0.5% held by the top ten. The starting material was peripheral blood, obtained on day 0 of AZD1222 vaccination. All receptors come from an adult in good health. Both conserved end residues are part of each CDR3. Each record gives: J gene, D gene, clone size, V gene, CDR3 protein, CDR3 DNA. The D gene is left open where the match is weak. Some rows mark clone size as missing; the rest say once, few, many or name a class of expanded clone.

>TRBJ2-2|TRBD2|-|TRBV9
CASSVVGGRTTGELFF
TGTGCCAGCAGCGTAGTTGGCGGGAGAACGACCGGGGAGCTGTTTTTT
>TRBJ2-7|TRBD2|-|TRBV3-1/TRBV3-2
CASSRLAGSYEQYF
TGTGCCAGCAGTCGACTAGCGGGGTCCTACGAGCAGTACTTC
>TRBJ2-2|-|-|TRBV6-5
CASSYTSGEYTGELFF
TGTGCCAGCAGTTACACCTCGGGGGAGTACACCGGGGAGCTGTTTTTT
>TRBJ2-7|TRBD1|-|TRBV27
CASTQGQGYEQYF
TGTGCCAGCACTCAGGGACAGGGCTACGAGCAGTACTTC
>TRBJ1-1|TRBD1|-|TRBV28
CASNYPRDRGNTEAFF
TGTGCCAGCAATTATCCCCGGGACAGGGGGAACACTGAAGCTTTCTTT
>TRBJ1-2|TRBD1|-|TRBV6-5
CASTRRQGPYGYTF
TGTGCCAGCACACGGCGACAGGGGCCCTATGGCTACACCTTC
>TRBJ2-7|TRBD2|-|TRBV20-1
CSASSGGYEQYF
TGCAGTGCTAGTAGCGGGGGCTACGAGCAGTACTTC
>TRBJ2-1|-|-|TRBV24-1
CATSDFLAERNNEQFF
TGTGCCACCAGTGATTTTTTGGCGGAGAGGAACAATGAGCAGTTCTTC
>TRBJ1-4|-|-|TRBV12-3/TRBV12-4
CASRFGNEKLFF
TGTGCCAGCAGATTTGGGAACGAAAAACTGTTTTTT
>TRBJ2-5|TRBD1|-|TRBV7-3
CASSPNRGRLETQYF
TGTGCCAGCAGCCCGAACAGGGGGCGCCTAGAGACCCAGTACTTC
>TRBJ1-1|-|-|TRBV7-2
CASSTAGGNTEAFF
TGTGCCAGCAGCACAGCTGGCGGTAACACTGAAGCTTTCTTT
>TRBJ1-6|-|-|TRBV6-2/TRBV6-3
CASSYANSPLHF
TGTGCCAGCAGTTACGCTAATTCACCCCTCCACTTT
>TRBJ2-3|-|once|TRBV27
CASSWLGFTDTQYF
TGTGCCAGCAGTTGGTTGGGGTTTACAGATACGCAGTATTTT
>TRBJ2-1|-|-|TRBV3-1/TRBV3-2
CASSQEYGASNNEQFF
TGTGCCAGCAGCCAAGAATACGGGGCCAGTAACAATGAGCAGTTCTTC
>TRBJ1-1|-|-|TRBV6-2/TRBV6-3
CASSYVIGQTNTEAFF
TGTGCCAGCAGTTACGTCATCGGACAGACTAACACTGAAGCTTTCTTT
>TRBJ1-4|-|-|TRBV7-9
CASSPPGGSTNEKLFF
TGTGCCAGCAGCCCCCCGGGGGGTTCAACTAATGAAAAACTGTTTTTT
>TRBJ1-1|-|-|TRBV3-1/TRBV3-2
CASSHGMNTEAFF
TGTGCCAGCAGCCATGGCATGAACACTGAAGCTTTCTTT
>TRBJ2-7|-|once|TRBV7-6
CASSAVYRGPYEQYF
TGTGCCAGCAGCGCGGTTTACCGGGGGCCCTACGAGCAGTACTTC
>TRBJ2-7|-|-|TRBV10-1
CASSDSVTYEQYF
TGCGCCAGCAGTGACTCGGTGACCTACGAGCAGTACTTC
>TRBJ1-3|-|-|TRBV29-1
CSVVDAGVPGNTIYF
TGCAGCGTTGTGGATGCGGGCGTTCCTGGAAACACCATATATTTT
>TRBJ2-7|-|-|TRBV27
CASSFGSSYSYEQYF
TGTGCCAGCAGTTTCGGGAGCAGTTACTCCTACGAGCAGTACTTC
>TRBJ2-2|-|-|TRBV6-5
CASSYSSETTGELFF
TGTGCCAGCAGTTACTCGAGCGAGACCACCGGGGAGCTGTTTTTT
>TRBJ1-1|-|-|TRBV12-3/TRBV12-4
CASSIQENTEAFF
TGTGCCAGCAGTATACAGGAGAACACTGAAGCTTTCTTT
>TRBJ1-4|TRBD1|-|TRBV7-8
CASSLGQGNEKLFF
TGTGCCAGCAGCCTGGGACAGGGAAATGAAAAACTGTTTTTT
>TRBJ2-7|-|-|TRBV10-3
CAIRGTESSYEQYF
TGTGCCATCAGAGGGACGGAGAGCTCCTACGAGCAGTACTTC
>TRBJ2-1|-|once|TRBV4-1
CASSQESSYNEQFF
TGCGCCAGCAGCCAGGAGAGCTCCTACAATGAGCAGTTCTTC
>TRBJ2-1|TRBD2|-|TRBV12-5
CASGSSGRVDNEQFF
TGTGCTAGTGGTTCGAGCGGGAGGGTCGACAATGAGCAGTTCTTC
>TRBJ2-7|-|once|TRBV25-1
CASSDWGPTYEQYF
TGTGCCAGCAGTGATTGGGGCCCGACCTACGAGCAGTACTTC
>TRBJ1-2|-|-|TRBV4-1
CASSHVPPNYGYTF
TGCGCCAGCAGCCACGTCCCCCCTAACTATGGCTACACCTTC
>TRBJ2-7|TRBD1|-|TRBV6-5
CASTPGQGSEQYF
TGTGCCAGCACCCCGGGACAGGGCTCCGAGCAGTACTTC